These 2 T cell receptor beta chains were all obtained from the same sample, sequenced in a study of blood T cells in healthy people across ages. A sample-barcoded 5' primer and a J-beta primer mix were used in a second PCR of about 6 to 12 cycles. In TCRdb, the 5' RACE reads were re-called with MiXCR into one record per CDR3 protein. Of roughly 1,100,000 distinct CDR3 sequences in the sample, 25% are singletons; the top ten hold 0.65% to 0.75%. The same sample was also studied in work on T cells of mothers and their children.

The sequenced material came from blood. Every receptor here comes from a girl aged 2 to 10 in good health.

The chain carries TRBV5-1 and TRBJ1-1; D perhaps matches TRBD1 (5 bases). CDR3 length: 16 amino acids. The germline V gene encodes CDR1 SGHRS and CDR2 YFSETQ. Trimming took off 3 bases at V and 3 bases at J, with 18 bases between the two ends. The CDR3 here is CASSSSGGGGYTEAFF. CDR3 DNA: TGCGCCAGCAGCTCATCCGGGGGTGGCGGCTACACTGAAGCTTTCTTT.

This clonotype has a handful of counts. The chain joins TRBV2 to TRBJ2-7, with D unresolved. Germline lookup yields CDR1 SNHLY and CDR2 FYNNEI. The CDR3 loop spans 15 amino acids. The V end lost 0 bases, the J end lost 0 bases, and 9 bases lay between the germline ends. The CDR3 loop reads CASSEAPRSSYEQYF. CDR3 DNA: TGTGCCAGCAGTGAAGCGCCCCGGAGCTCCTACGAGCAGTACTTC.